The 30 T cell receptor beta chains listed next were all sequenced from one sample in a study of blood T cell repertoires in COVID-19. Produced via immunoSEQ multiplex PCR; TCRdb's table is partial and in-frame only. The repertoire has just under 80,000 clones, approximately 80% of them found once; the top ten carry around a third. Sequenced material: peripheral blood. Receptors were obtained from an older woman with acute or convalescent COVID-19.

This clone is a singleton in its sample. The genes are TRBV9 and TRBJ1-2; 7 positions agree with TRBD1. Germline CDR1 reads SGDLS; CDR2 reads YYNGEE. The V segment lost 2 bases and the J segment 6 bases; nucleotides outside the gene matches: 7. The CDR3 loop spans 14 amino acids. CDR3 amino acids: CASSVQGVLDGYTF. In nucleotides, the CDR3 is TGTGCCAGCAGCGTTCAGGGGGTCCTTGATGGCTACACCTTC. Complete variable domain (other parts from reference TRBV9 and TRBJ1-2): DSGVTQTPKHLITATGQRVTLRCSPRSGDLSVYWYQQSLDQGLQFLIQYYNGEERAKGNILERFSAQQFPDLHSELNLSSLELGDSALYFCASSVQGVLDGYTFGSGTRLTVV.

The chain uses TRBV4-1 and TRBJ1-5; 9 bases line up with TRBD1. CDR1 and CDR2 (germline): MGHRA, YSYEKL. V lost 2 bases and J lost 7; bases outside the gene matches: 12. The CDR3 length is 17 residues. The DNA of the CDR3 is TGCGCCAGCAGCCAAAGGGTCGAGACAGGGGGGGGGCAGCCCCAGCATTTT. Protein: CASSQRVETGGGQPQHF.

The chain joins TRBV5-6 to TRBJ2-7; a weak D match, TRBD1 (5 bases). The germline gives CDR1 SGHDT, CDR2 YYEEEE. The CDR3 loop spans 13 amino acids. V shed 0 bases and J shed 4 bases, with 8 bases lying between them. The CDR3 region has the DNA TGTGCCAGCAGCTTGGGACAGATTTACGAGCAGTACTTC. This translates into CASSLGQIYEQYF. Full variable domain (remainder filled in from reference TRBV5-6 and TRBJ2-7): DAGVTQSPTHLIKTRGQQVTLRCSPKSGHDTVSWYQQALGQGPQFIFQYYEEEERQRGNFPDRFSGHQFPNYSSELNVNALLLGDSALYLCASSLGQIYEQYFGPGTRLTVT.

The gene calls are TRBV5-1 and TRBJ1-6, with D uncertain. Deletions cut 4 bases from V and 4 bases from J, with 6 bases between. Looked up from germline, CDR1 is SGHRS and CDR2 is YFSETQ. The CDR3 extends over 13 amino acids. The CDR3 loop is CASSTEYNSPLHF. The CDR3 DNA sequence: TGCGCCAGCAGCACTGAGTATAATTCACCCCTCCACTTT.

The V gene is TRBV7-3, the J gene TRBJ2-1, with TRBD2 matching 9 bases. Germline lookup yields CDR1 SGHTA and CDR2 FQGTGA. This CDR3 is 15 amino acids long. The V and J ends lost 5 bases and 5 bases, in that order; junction bases with no gene match: 7. CDR3: CASSLSGSLNNEQFF. DNA for the CDR3: TGTGCCAGCAGCCTTAGCGGGAGTCTCAACAATGAGCAGTTCTTC.

This chain joins TRBV6-5 and TRBJ2-5; tentatively, D is TRBD1 (5 bases). Germline loops: CDR1 MNHEY, CDR2 SVGAGI. Trimming cost V 5 bases and J 6 bases, with 16 bases left between them. This CDR3 region has 14 residues. CDR3 DNA: TGTGCCAGCAGTCTCCCAGGGTCTCGCAAGACCCAGTACTTC. Its protein is CASSLPGSRKTQYF.

This rearrangement joins TRBV6-6 to TRBJ2-7; 7 bases align to TRBD2. This CDR3 contains 15 residues. V shed 5 bases and J 0 bases; nucleotides not matched to a gene: 7. Germline V lookup: CDR1 MNHNY, CDR2 SVGAGI (reference sequence). CDR3 residues: CASSRDYSVSYEQYF. The CDR3 DNA follows: TGTGCCAGCAGTCGGGACTATTCGGTCTCCTACGAGCAGTACTTC.

The V gene is TRBV5-1, the J gene TRBJ2-7; D unresolved. This CDR3 contains 15 residues. Germline CDR1 reads SGHRS; CDR2 reads YFSETQ. Between the trimmed V and J ends, which lost 8 bases and 2 bases, there was a span of 20 bases. CDR3 sequence: CASSPGGSIAYEQYF. The CDR3 region has the DNA TGCGCCAGTTCCCCTGGCGGTAGTATTGCCTACGAGCAGTACTTC.

The gene calls are TRBV5-1 and TRBJ1-2; no reliable D call. Germline V gene sequence: CDR1 SGHRS, CDR2 YFSETQ. Between the trimmed V and J ends, which lost 1 base and 3 bases, there was a span of 13 bases. The CDR3 consists of 15 residues. In nucleotides, the CDR3 is TGCGCCAGCAGCTTGTACTCTCCGCGGGACTATGGCTACACCTTC. Its protein product is CASSLYSPRDYGYTF.

V gene TRBV5-1 combines with J gene TRBJ2-3, with 11 positions matching TRBD2. Trimming cost V 5 bases and J 2 bases; bases outside gene matches: 13. The CDR3 extends over 18 amino acids. Germline V gene sequence: CDR1 SGHRS, CDR2 YFSETQ. The CDR3 region has the DNA TGCGCCAGCAGGGAGGGACTAGCGGCAGTAATGATCACAGATACGCAGTATTTT. Protein sequence: CASREGLAAVMITDTQYF.

This chain joins TRBV2 and TRBJ2-7; D possibly corresponds to TRBD1 (6 bases). This CDR3 is 13 amino acids long. Germline values: CDR1 SNHLY, CDR2 FYNNEI. V shed 6 bases and J shed 5 bases, with 14 bases lying between them. The CDR3 spells CASRNRAWDEQYF. The CDR3 DNA follows: TGTGCCAGCAGGAACAGGGCGTGGGACGAGCAGTACTTC.

V and J are TRBV5-1 and TRBJ1-2, with 11 bases fitting TRBD1. CDR3 length equals 15 residues. V shed 4 bases and J 4 bases; nucleotides not matched to a gene: 6. Germline V gene sequence: CDR1 SGHRS, CDR2 YFSETQ. DNA of the CDR3: TGCGCCAGCAGCCCTAGGACAGGGGGCGCCTATGGCTACACCTTC. The encoded protein is CASSPRTGGAYGYTF.

The chain joins TRBV9 to TRBJ1-2; D gene ambiguous. V was trimmed by 2 bases and J by 1 base, leaving 18 bases between them. Germline V gene lookup returns CDR1 SGDLS and CDR2 YYNGEE. This CDR3 is built from 17 residues. In DNA form, the CDR3 reads TGTGCCAGCAGCGTTTCGTCCCGCCCCCAACATAACTATGGCTACACCTTC. Protein product: CASSVSSRPQHNYGYTF.

This clone appeared once. The chain employs TRBV3-1 (or the pseudogene TRBV3-2) and TRBJ2-7; 8 positions agree with TRBD2. CDR3 length: 18 residues. Germline assignment: CDR1 LGHDT and CDR2 YNNKEL (reference sequence). V lost 6 bases, J lost 3 bases, and 19 bases stayed unmatched. The CDR3 DNA reads TGTGCCAGCAGTCCAGGGATTACTAGCGGTGGAGGCGGCTACGAGCAGTACTTC. Translation: CASSPGITSGGGGYEQYF.

This clone was detected only once. The V call is TRBV10-3, the J call TRBJ2-1; D is perhaps TRBD2 (6 bases). The germline V and J ends were trimmed by 0 bases and 12 bases, with 15 bases remaining between them. The V gene's germline CDR1 is ENHRY and CDR2 SYGVKD. The CDR3 sequence is 14 residues long. CDR3 amino acids: CAISESTGLEGQFF. Written as DNA, the CDR3 is TGTGCCATCAGTGAGTCGACCGGCTTGGAGGGGCAGTTCTTC.

CDR3 region: CASSPTYRDSGGYTF. In DNA form, the CDR3 reads TGTGCCAGCTCACCAACCTACCGGGACTCGGGGGGCTACACCTTC. The genes are TRBV18 and TRBJ1-2; maybe TRBD1 (5 bases). Germline V gene sequence: CDR1 KGHSH, CDR2 LQKENI. The germline V and J ends were trimmed by 2 bases and 8 bases, with 18 bases remaining between them. The CDR3 extends over 15 amino acids.

This clone came up a few times. The chain recombines TRBV6-5 with TRBJ2-1; TRBD1 matches at 7 bases. The V gene end was trimmed by 4 bases and the J gene end by 8 bases; junction bases not matched to a gene: 8. CDR1 is MNHEY, CDR2 SVGAGI, per germline. The CDR3 extends over 14 amino acids. The CDR3 DNA reads TGTGCCAGCAGTTCATACAGGGGTCACGATGAGCAGTTCTTC. This sequence encodes CASSSYRGHDEQFF.

The gene calls are TRBV21-1 and TRBJ1-2; the D call of TRBD1 is as the table states it, not checked on the DNA. TRBV21-1 has pseudogene status. CDR3 length: 22 amino acids. The CDR3 nucleotides are TGTGCCAGCAGCAAAGCCTCTTCTGATACAGGGTCCCCTGATCACTTTTACTATGGCTACACCTTC. Protein: CASSKASSDTGSPDHFYYGYTF.

This clone has more than one count but fewer than ten. The chain couples TRBV15 to TRBJ2-5, with 10 bases fitting TRBD1. V dropped 1 base and J dropped 5; count of bases not matched to a gene: 7. This CDR3 is 16 amino acids long. The germline V gene encodes CDR1 LNHNV and CDR2 YYDKDF (reference sequence). The CDR3, as DNA: TGTGCCACCAGCAGAGCGGCGGGACAGGGGACGGAGACCCAGTACTTC. Protein sequence: CATSRAAGQGTETQYF.

The V and J genes are TRBV3-1 (or the pseudogene TRBV3-2) and TRBJ2-1; 14 bases fit TRBD2. Germline values: CDR1 LGHDT, CDR2 YNNKEL (reference sequence). The CDR3 extends over 15 amino acids. J was trimmed by 8 bases and V by 3 bases; bases with no gene match: 3. In nucleotides, the CDR3 is TGTGCCAGCAGCCACGGACTAGCGGGAGGCTATGAGCAGTTCTTC. It encodes CASSHGLAGGYEQFF.

This chain links TRBV27 with TRBJ2-5, with 7 bases identical to TRBD2. Germline-derived CDR1 and CDR2 are MNHEY and SMNVEV (reference sequence). V lost 2 bases and J lost 5; bases outside the gene matches: 20. This CDR3 is built from 19 residues. CDR3 in amino acids: CASSLAELDPGLPRETQYF. The CDR3 coding sequence is TGTGCCAGCAGTTTAGCGGAACTCGACCCGGGACTACCGCGGGAGACCCAGTACTTC.

The rearrangement joins TRBV7-2 to TRBJ2-1, with D perhaps matching TRBD2 (5 bases). Trimming shortened V by 1 base and J by 0 bases, and 7 bases separated the two germline ends. Germline lookup yields CDR1 SGHTA and CDR2 FQGNSA. The CDR3 is 15 residues long. DNA of the CDR3: TGTGCCAGCAGCTTAGTGGGAGCCTCCTACAATGAGCAGTTCTTC. Residues: CASSLVGASYNEQFF.

V gene TRBV2 combines with J gene TRBJ2-7; maybe TRBD2 (5 bases). This CDR3 has 14 amino acids. The V end was cut by 7 bases, the J end by 3 bases, with 16 bases between. Germline V gene data show CDR1 as SNHLY and CDR2 as FYNNEI. The CDR3 region is CASTFGLRSYEQYF. The CDR3 coding sequence is TGTGCCAGCACATTTGGACTGCGGAGCTACGAGCAGTACTTC.

The V call is TRBV18, the J call TRBJ2-7; a weak D match, TRBD1 (5 bases). The CDR3 length is 15 residues. Germline values: CDR1 KGHSH, CDR2 LQKENI. Trimming pared 1 base from V and 2 bases from J, leaving 12 bases between. CDR3 nucleotide sequence: TGTGCCAGCTCACCACGGTCCACAGGACCCTACGAGCAGTACTTC. It specifies CASSPRSTGPYEQYF.

V gene TRBV10-3 combines with J gene TRBJ1-1; possible D gene TRBD1, 5 bases. The CDR3 runs to 13 residues. V lost 8 bases and J lost 1, with 11 bases in between. Germline values: CDR1 ENHRY, CDR2 SYGVKD. In DNA, the CDR3 is TGTGCCATCTCCGGACAATCGAACACTGAAGCTTTCTTT. Encoded protein: CAISGQSNTEAFF.

Turning to this clone: Additional DNA sequences in this sample encode the identical CDR3. The V and J genes are TRBV9 and TRBJ2-1; 9 bases align to TRBD2. Germline V gives CDR1 SGDLS, CDR2 YYNGEE. This CDR3 contains 15 residues. V lost 4 bases and J lost 4; bases outside the gene matches: 6. The CDR3, as DNA: TGTGCCAGCAGCCCGCGGCTAGCGGGGTACAATGAGCAGTTCTTC. This translates into CASSPRLAGYNEQFF.

The V call is TRBV27, the J call TRBJ2-1, with 10 bases lining up with TRBD2. The CDR3 is made up of 15 amino acids. CDR1 is MNHEY and CDR2 is SMNVEV in the germline V gene (reference sequence). The V segment lost 6 bases and the J segment 7 bases; nucleotides outside the gene matches: 9. This CDR3 is CASRTASGRTNEQFF. The CDR3 DNA reads as TGTGCCAGCAGAACGGCTAGCGGGAGAACGAATGAGCAGTTCTTC.

The V and J genes are TRBV4-1 and TRBJ1-1, with D tentatively TRBD1 (6 bases). V lost 1 base, J lost 4 bases, and 19 bases lay in between. The length of the CDR3 is 17 residues. Germline CDR1 is MGHRA and CDR2 is YSYEKL. CDR3 residues: CASSQAWGLGLGTEAFF. The CDR3 coding sequence is TGCGCCAGCAGCCAAGCTTGGGGGCTAGGGTTGGGCACTGAAGCTTTCTTT.

The rearrangement uses TRBV12-3 or TRBV12-4 and TRBJ2-1; D not certain. The CDR3 runs 13 residues. The V and J ends lost 4 bases and 6 bases respectively, with 10 bases between them. In nucleotides, the CDR3 is TGTGCCAGCAGTTCTAATATACTCAATGAGCAGTTCTTC. Its protein is CASSSNILNEQFF.

V is TRBV2 and J is TRBJ2-1; tentatively, D is TRBD1 (5 bases). Germline loops: CDR1 SNHLY, CDR2 FYNNEI. This CDR3 is 15 amino acids long. V was clipped by 4 bases and J by 4 bases, with 14 bases between them. CDR3: CASSARRVNYNEQFF. Here the CDR3 DNA reads TGTGCCAGCAGTGCGCGCAGGGTGAATTACAATGAGCAGTTCTTC.